This T cell receptor beta chain was sequenced during a study of cytomegalovirus exposure and HLA in healthy donors. Note on this clone: The antigen remains unidentified.

Primers for the PCR totalled 60 Vbeta and 13 Jbeta. Here immunoSEQ multiplex PCR was the method, and the copy in TCRdb shows in-frame clones only, minus some. The table lists over 110,000 clones, 82% of them singletons. Study findings and constraints: As a later analysis revealed, the rate of TCR association differed by HLA locus, with DRB1 most and HLA-C fewest.

This TCR was recovered from a male donor in good health and CMV-seronegative. Sequencing was carried out using PBMCs.

This CDR3 reads CAYSRGTSGNTIYF. In DNA form, the CDR3 reads TGTGCCTACTCCCGGGGAACGTCTGGAAACACCATATATTTT. This rearrangement joins TRBV30 to TRBJ1-3; no firm D call. Per the germline V gene, CDR1 is GTSNPN and CDR2 is SVGIG (reference sequence). The CDR3 runs to 14 residues. V was cut by 7 bases and J by 1 base, with 14 bases left in between. The full variable domain, in which reference TRBV30 and TRBJ1-3 provide the parts outside the CDR3, is SQTIHQWPATLVQPVGSPLSLECTVEGTSNPNLYWYRQAAGRGLQLLFYSVGIGQISSEVPQNLSASRPQDRQFILSSKKLLLSDSGFYLCAYSRGTSGNTIYFGEGSWLTVV.